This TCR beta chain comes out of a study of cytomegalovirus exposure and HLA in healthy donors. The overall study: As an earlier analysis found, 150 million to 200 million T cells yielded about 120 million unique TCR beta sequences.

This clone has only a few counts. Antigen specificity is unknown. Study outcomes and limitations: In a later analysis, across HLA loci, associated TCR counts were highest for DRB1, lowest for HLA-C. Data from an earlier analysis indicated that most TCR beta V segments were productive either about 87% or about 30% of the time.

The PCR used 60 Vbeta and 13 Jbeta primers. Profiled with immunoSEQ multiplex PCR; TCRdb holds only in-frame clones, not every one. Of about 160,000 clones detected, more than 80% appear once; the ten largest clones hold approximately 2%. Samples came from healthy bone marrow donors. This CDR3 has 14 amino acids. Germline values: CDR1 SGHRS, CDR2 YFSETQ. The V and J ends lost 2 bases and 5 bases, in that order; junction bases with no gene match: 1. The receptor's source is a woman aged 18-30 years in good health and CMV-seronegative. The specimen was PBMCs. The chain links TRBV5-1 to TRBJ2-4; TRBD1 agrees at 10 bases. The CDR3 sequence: CASSFGTGENIQYF. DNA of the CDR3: TGCGCCAGCAGCTTTGGGACAGGGGAAAACATTCAGTACTTC.